This record looks at one TCR beta chain sequence and its context. TCRdb ran MiXCR on the 5' RACE reads and lists one entry per CDR3 protein. The repertoire holds about 220,000 distinct CDR3 sequences, with around 9.6% as singletons. This CDR3 is built from 13 residues. V lost 1 base, J lost 13 bases, and 4 bases stayed unmatched. Germline assignment: CDR1 LNHDA and CDR2 SQIVND (reference sequence). These data come from a study of identical twins. The origin of this receptor is a woman between 18 and 29 years old in good health. The rearrangement joins TRBV19 to TRBJ1-4, with 9 bases lining up with TRBD1. The sequenced material came from memory (CD45RO+) T cells sorted from blood. The CDR3 is CASSIGTGDLLFF. The CDR3 DNA sequence: TGTGCCAGTAGTATAGGGACAGGGGACTTACTGTTTTTT.